This T cell receptor beta chain was captured in a study of response to subunit inactivated influenza vaccine. TCRdb fed the RT-PCR reads into MiXCR, producing one record per CDR3 protein. This sample carries some 480,000 distinct CDR3 sequences, approximately 11% of them seen once, and the ten largest clones take approximately 12%. V was clipped by 5 bases and J by 9 bases, with 29 bases between them. The CDR3 extends over 17 amino acids. Material: PBMCs from blood, obtained around seven weeks after vaccination. The chain recombines TRBV12-3 or TRBV12-4 with TRBJ2-7; D perhaps matches TRBD2 (6 bases). This clonotype originated in a man aged 45-65 years who received an inactivated influenza vaccine. CDR3 amino acids: CASSPILATSFPRWQYF. In DNA, the CDR3 is TGTGCCAGCAGTCCGATATTGGCTACTAGCTTCCCCAGGTGGCAGTACTTC.